The 16 T cell receptor beta chains below all came from one sample that was sequenced in a study of cytomegalovirus exposure and HLA in healthy donors. Measured with immunoSEQ multiplex PCR; TCRdb has only the in-frame clones, and not every one. The repertoire consists of about 130,000 clones, with 80% to 90% occurring once and the leading ten covering 0.95% to 1.3%. The source material was PBMCs. All receptors come from a woman between 18 and 29 years old in good health and CMV-seronegative.

V gene TRBV6-4 combines with J gene TRBJ2-7; weak D call: TRBD2 (5 bases). Germline V gives CDR1 MRHNA, CDR2 SNTAGT. The CDR3 is 14 amino acids. V was pared by 7 bases and J by 7 bases, with 20 bases between. The CDR3 loop reads CASTPSQTTLEQYV. The CDR3 nucleotides read TGTGCCAGCACCCCTAGCCAAACGACGTTGGAGCAGTACGTC.

The genes are TRBV4-2 and TRBJ2-1; D possibly corresponds to TRBD2 (5 bases). This CDR3 spans 16 amino acids. The germline gives CDR1 LGHNA, CDR2 YNFKEQ. The V gene lost 1 base and the J gene lost 10 bases, with 20 bases spanning the gap. The CDR3, as DNA: TGTGCCAGCAGCCAAGCCGGTACCCGGCGGGCCCCGGAGCAGTTCTTC. Translation: CASSQAGTRRAPEQFF.

The gene calls are TRBV29-1 and TRBJ1-2; 7 nucleotides match TRBD1. CDR1 and CDR2 from the germline V gene are SQVTM and ANQGSEA. The length of the CDR3 is 14 residues. The V gene end was trimmed by 2 bases and the J gene end by 2 bases; junction bases not matched to a gene: 5. DNA of the CDR3: TGCAGCGTTGAACTTATGACAGGGAACTATGGCTACACCTTC. Residues: CSVELMTGNYGYTF.

This chain connects TRBV28 to TRBJ1-2; 10 bases are shared with TRBD1. The trim removed 6 bases at V and 6 bases at J, leaving 4 bases unmatched. Germline V CDR1 and CDR2: MDHEN, SYDVKM. The CDR3 has 13 residues. The CDR3 here is CASRGTGVHGYTF. DNA for the CDR3: TGTGCCAGCAGGGGGACAGGGGTTCATGGCTACACCTTC.

This clone appeared once. The rearrangement uses TRBV15 and TRBJ2-1, with 15 bases lining up with TRBD2. This CDR3 is built from 15 residues. Germline V gene sequence: CDR1 LNHNV, CDR2 YYDKDF (reference sequence). The ends lost 0 bases at V and 9 bases at J; junction bases unmatched: 0. The CDR3 spells CATSREGLAGGEQFF. The DNA for the CDR3 is TGTGCCACCAGCAGAGAGGGACTAGCGGGAGGTGAGCAGTTCTTC.

The genes are TRBV10-2 and TRBJ2-7; 8 bases align to TRBD2. This CDR3 has 16 residues. Germline V gene lookup returns CDR1 WSHSY and CDR2 SAAADI. V shed 7 bases, J shed 6 bases, and the junction held 17 bases outside the gene matches. The CDR3 reads CASIRSSGNYGSEQYF. CDR3 DNA: TGCGCCAGCATAAGAAGTAGCGGGAATTATGGAAGCGAGCAGTACTTC.

This clone was found a few times. CDR3 coding DNA: TGTGCCAGTTTGTACGGGGGATCTAGAGAGACCCAGTACTTC. Residues: CASLYGGSRETQYF. J is TRBJ2-5 and V is TRBV2; perhaps TRBD2 as D (6 bases). The CDR3 extends over 14 amino acids. The V gene lost 9 bases and the J gene lost 4 bases, with 18 bases spanning the gap. Germline V CDR1 and CDR2: SNHLY, FYNNEI.

Only one count was recorded for this clone. The rearrangement links TRBV19 to TRBJ1-1; D perhaps matches TRBD1 (5 bases). CDR3 size: 13 residues. With 7 bases removed from V and 3 bases from J, the gap between germline ends came to 12 bases. Germline assignment: CDR1 LNHDA and CDR2 SQIVND (reference sequence). The CDR3, as DNA: TGTGCCAGTACCAAGGCCAGGGACACTGAAGCTTTCTTT. The encoded protein is CASTKARDTEAFF.

The chain carries TRBV4-1 and TRBJ2-5; D is unclear. Trimming stripped 0 bases from V and 9 bases from J, with 17 bases between. This CDR3 region has 15 residues. CDR1 and CDR2 (germline): MGHRA, YSYEKL. The CDR3 sequence is CASSQDLEAGWAQYF. The CDR3 DNA reads as TGCGCCAGCAGCCAAGATCTCGAGGCTGGATGGGCCCAGTACTTC.

This rearrangement joins TRBV6-1 to TRBJ1-4; D unresolved. Germline V gene sequence: CDR1 MNHNS, CDR2 SASEGT. Trimming left V 0 bases short and J 7 bases short, with 18 bases between. The CDR3 loop spans 17 amino acids. CDR3 DNA sequence: TGTGCCAGCAGTGAAGCCGGGTTTAATAGTCTGGGTGAAAAACTGTTTTTT. This translates into CASSEAGFNSLGEKLFF.

The chain recombines TRBV29-1 with TRBJ1-3; D unclear. V lost 4 bases and J lost 4, with 11 bases in between. The CDR3 covers 13 residues. CDR1 and CDR2 from the germline V gene are SQVTM and ANQGSEA. DNA of the CDR3: TGCAGCGTTGCGGGAACGACAGGAAACACCATATATTTT. Protein product: CSVAGTTGNTIYF.

The chain links TRBV29-1 to TRBJ2-1; D is perhaps TRBD1 (6 bases). V gave up 7 bases and J gave up 4 bases, with 11 bases separating them. This CDR3 is 12 amino acids long. Germline V gene data show CDR1 as SQVTM and CDR2 as ANQGSEA. The CDR3 nucleotides are TGCAGCGCTAGACAGGATTACAATGAGCAGTTCTTC. The encoded protein is CSARQDYNEQFF.

The chain links TRBV30 to TRBJ2-1, with 12 bases aligning to TRBD2. The ends lost 2 bases at V and 8 bases at J; junction bases unmatched: 7. In germline, CDR1 is GTSNPN, CDR2 SVGIG (reference sequence). This CDR3 is built from 15 residues. The CDR3 region has the DNA TGTGCCTGGAGTAGCCTAGCGGGGGGGCCTTATGAGCAGTTCTTC. Its protein is CAWSSLAGGPYEQFF.

V usage is TRBV13 and J usage is TRBJ1-4; 7 nucleotides match TRBD1. The V segment lost 4 bases and the J segment 5 bases; nucleotides outside the gene matches: 16. The CDR3 extends over 18 amino acids. Germline V CDR1 and CDR2: PRHDT, FYEKMQ (reference sequence). CDR3 sequence reads: CASSSLPGRGESNEKLFF. For the CDR3, the DNA is TGTGCCAGCAGCTCCCTACCGGGCAGGGGGGAATCAAATGAAAAACTGTTTTTT.

The chain uses TRBV9 and TRBJ2-5; 7 bases match TRBD2. The germline V gene encodes CDR1 SGDLS and CDR2 YYNGEE. After removal of 3 bases from V and 4 bases from J, the junction contained 3 bases not matched to a gene. The CDR3 extends over 13 amino acids. CDR3 DNA: TGTGCCAGCAGCGCTGGGACTATAGAGACCCAGTACTTC. Encoded protein: CASSAGTIETQYF.

CDR3 sequence: CASSLSRDRGDTQYF. CDR3 DNA: TGTGCCAGCAGCCTATCCCGGGACAGAGGGGATACGCAGTATTTT. The V and J genes are TRBV7-9 and TRBJ2-3, with 7 positions matching TRBD1. The CDR3 runs 15 residues. The V and J ends lost 5 bases and 6 bases, in that order; junction bases with no gene match: 11. CDR1 SEHNR and CDR2 FQNEAQ come from the germline V gene (reference sequence).